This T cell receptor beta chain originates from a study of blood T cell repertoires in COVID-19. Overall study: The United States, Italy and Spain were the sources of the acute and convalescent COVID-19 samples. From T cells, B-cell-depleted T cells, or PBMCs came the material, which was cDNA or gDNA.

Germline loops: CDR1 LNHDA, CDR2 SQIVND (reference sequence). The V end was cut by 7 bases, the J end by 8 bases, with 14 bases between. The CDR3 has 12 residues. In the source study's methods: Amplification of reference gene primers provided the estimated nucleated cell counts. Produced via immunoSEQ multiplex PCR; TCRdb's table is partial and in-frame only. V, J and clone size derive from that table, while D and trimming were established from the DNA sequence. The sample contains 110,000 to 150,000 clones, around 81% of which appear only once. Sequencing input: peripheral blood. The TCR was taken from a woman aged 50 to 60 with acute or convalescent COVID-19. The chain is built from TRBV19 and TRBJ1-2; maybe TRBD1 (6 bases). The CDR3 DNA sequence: TGTGCCAGTACCATCAGGGGTAGAGGCTACACCTTC. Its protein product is CASTIRGRGYTF.